These T cell receptor beta chains were read from a single sample in a study of graft-versus-host responses after intestinal transplantation. Repertoires were generated with immunoSEQ multiplex PCR, while TCRdb's copy carries only in-frame clones and drops some. The table includes 6,500 to 8,500 clones, approximately 70% detected once. The material was ileum tissue, obtained approximately 50 days after transplant. The receptors were sampled from a human patient who received an intestinal transplant, so some T cells may come from the graft donor. Both conserved end residues are part of each CDR3. D genes are given only for firm matches. For some rows the clone size is stated as once, few or many, or as a class when expanded; others skip it.

DNA,CDR3,J,size,V,D
TGTGCCAGCAGCTATCGGGCGGGGAAAAACACTGAAGCTTTCTTT,CASSYRAGKNTEAFF,TRBJ1-1,few,TRBV7-2,NA
TGTGCCAGCTCACAGTCCTTAACAGGACATGATAGCAATCAGCCCCAGCATTTT,CASSQSLTGHDSNQPQHF,TRBJ1-5,NA,TRBV18,NA
TGTGCCAGCAGATACAGGGGGCTTAGCAATCAGCCCCAGCATTTT,CASRYRGLSNQPQHF,TRBJ1-5,medium-sized,TRBV6-1,TRBD1
TGTGCCACCAGCAGGGACAGGGGGGGGGCCACTGAAGCTTTCTTT,CATSRDRGGATEAFF,TRBJ1-1,once,TRBV15,TRBD1
TGTGCCAGCAGTCCCAGCAACAGTGGCAGTCAGCCCCAGCATTTT,CASSPSNSGSQPQHF,TRBJ1-5,NA,TRBV28,NA
TGTGCCAGCTCGGGACTAGCGGGGGAAGAGACCCAGTACTTC,CASSGLAGEETQYF,TRBJ2-5,NA,TRBV2,TRBD2
TGTGCCAGCAGTTTATATAGTCCGAAGAGGGTCAACACTGAAGCTTTCTTT,CASSLYSPKRVNTEAFF,TRBJ1-1,NA,TRBV28,NA
TGCGCCAGCAGCCAAGATAGAGGGGGCAACACTGAAGCTTTCTTT,CASSQDRGGNTEAFF,TRBJ1-1,NA,TRBV4-3,TRBD1
TGTGCCAGTAGCTTAGGCTCGGCAGGGTTGAACACTGAAGCTTTCTTT,CASSLGSAGLNTEAFF,TRBJ1-1,NA,TRBV19,NA
TGTGCCAGCAAGAGGGGGCAGGGGATCTATGGCTACACCTTC,CASKRGQGIYGYTF,TRBJ1-2,NA,TRBV6-5,TRBD1
TGTGCCAGCAGCCAAGACCCCAGGGCCTGGTATGAGCAGTTCTTC,CASSQDPRAWYEQFF,TRBJ2-1,once,TRBV14,NA
TGTGCCAGCAGTTACTCGAATCAGACTCTCAAAGGCTACACCTTC,CASSYSNQTLKGYTF,TRBJ1-2,NA,TRBV6-5,NA
TGTGCCAGCAGCCGACATAGCAATCAGCCCCAGCATTTT,CASSRHSNQPQHF,TRBJ1-5,NA,TRBV4-2,NA
TGCAGCGTTCGCCTTAGCGGGGTAAACATTCAGTACTTC,CSVRLSGVNIQYF,TRBJ2-4,NA,TRBV29-1,TRBD2
TGTGCCAGCACTGAAAGCGGGGGCTTCACAGATACGCAGTATTTT,CASTESGGFTDTQYF,TRBJ2-3,once,TRBV11-2,TRBD2
TGTGCCAGCATGACTAGCGGGGGTTACAATGAGCAGTTCTTC,CASMTSGGYNEQFF,TRBJ2-1,NA,TRBV6-5,TRBD2
TGCAGCGTTGGGACGGGGGGGAATGAGCAGTTCTTC,CSVGTGGNEQFF,TRBJ2-1,NA,TRBV29-1,TRBD2
TGTGCCAGCAGTTTTCCCAGGGATAACACCGGGGAGCTGTTTTTT,CASSFPRDNTGELFF,TRBJ2-2,NA,TRBV28,NA
TGCAGCGCCCGAGAGGGGGGGCCGAGCACAGATACGCAGTATTTT,CSAREGGPSTDTQYF,TRBJ2-3,NA,TRBV29-1,NA
TGCAGCGTTGAACTTACGGTCACAGATACGCAGTATTTT,CSVELTVTDTQYF,TRBJ2-3,NA,TRBV29-1,NA
TGTGCCAGCTCGGGACTTCCGGGAGGGCAGCCCCAGCATTTT,CASSGLPGGQPQHF,TRBJ1-5,NA,TRBV27,NA
TGTGCCAGTAGCCCTAGCGGGGGGGCGAGGAGTGAGCAGTTCTTC,CASSPSGGARSEQFF,TRBJ2-1,NA,TRBV19,TRBD2
TGTGCCAGCAGCTTCTCAGGGGGGCTGTACAATGAGCAGTTCTTC,CASSFSGGLYNEQFF,TRBJ2-1,NA,TRBV11-3,NA
TGCAGCGTTGAAGGTTCCCTGGACAGGGGGGACTATGGCTACACCTTC,CSVEGSLDRGDYGYTF,TRBJ1-2,NA,TRBV29-1,TRBD1
TGCGCCAGCAGCCCTGCCCGGCTAGCGGGGGGAGGGAATGAGCAGTTCTTC,CASSPARLAGGGNEQFF,TRBJ2-1,NA,TRBV5-1,TRBD2
TGCGCCAGCAGCTTGAGAAGCGGACAGGGGTATGGTGAGCAGTTCTTC,CASSLRSGQGYGEQFF,TRBJ2-1,NA,TRBV5-1,TRBD1